What follows are 3 T cell receptor beta chains derived from one specimen sequenced in a study of T cell responses to AZD1222 COVID-19 vaccine. TCRdb keeps only in-frame clones here, not all; method: immunoSEQ multiplex PCR. The table includes about 160,000 clones, roughly nine tenths detected once. The starting material was peripheral blood, obtained on day 0 of AZD1222 vaccination. These TCRs come from an adult in good health.

The rearrangement joins TRBV19 to TRBJ1-2; no firm D call. Between the trimmed V and J ends, which lost 7 bases and 4 bases, there was a span of 19 bases. The germline V gene has CDR1 LNHDA and CDR2 SQIVND (reference sequence). CDR3 length equals 15 residues. Written as DNA, the CDR3 is TGTGCCAGTAACCCCCTAACCCCGGGCGGCTATGGCTACACCTTC. It codes for CASNPLTPGGYGYTF.

This clone appeared a single time. The chain recombines TRBV7-9 with TRBJ2-7, with 8 bases that match TRBD1. The germline CDR1 and CDR2 sequences are SEHNR and FQNEAQ (reference sequence). Trimming removed 6 bases from V and 7 bases from J; junction bases left unmatched: 8. CDR3 length equals 13 residues. CDR3 DNA sequence: TGTGCCAGCAGAGGACAGGGCAATGGGGAGCAGTACTTC. Its protein product is CASRGQGNGEQYF.

The chain combines TRBV19 with TRBJ2-1; TRBD2 matches 12 bases. Germline V CDR1 and CDR2: LNHDA, SQIVND (reference sequence). The CDR3 is 17 amino acids. V lost 4 bases, J lost 7 bases, and 11 bases stayed unmatched. The CDR3 region is CASSTFSSGRARNEQFF. The CDR3 DNA reads as TGTGCCAGTAGTACATTTTCTAGCGGGAGGGCCAGAAATGAGCAGTTCTTC. Using reference TRBV19 and TRBJ2-1 for the parts outside the CDR3, the full variable domain is DGGITQSPKYLFRKEGQNVTLSCEQNLNHDAMYWYRQDPGQGLRLIYYSQIVNDFQKGDIAEGYSVSREKKESFPLTVTSAQKNPTAFYLCASSTFSSGRARNEQFFGPGTRLTVL.